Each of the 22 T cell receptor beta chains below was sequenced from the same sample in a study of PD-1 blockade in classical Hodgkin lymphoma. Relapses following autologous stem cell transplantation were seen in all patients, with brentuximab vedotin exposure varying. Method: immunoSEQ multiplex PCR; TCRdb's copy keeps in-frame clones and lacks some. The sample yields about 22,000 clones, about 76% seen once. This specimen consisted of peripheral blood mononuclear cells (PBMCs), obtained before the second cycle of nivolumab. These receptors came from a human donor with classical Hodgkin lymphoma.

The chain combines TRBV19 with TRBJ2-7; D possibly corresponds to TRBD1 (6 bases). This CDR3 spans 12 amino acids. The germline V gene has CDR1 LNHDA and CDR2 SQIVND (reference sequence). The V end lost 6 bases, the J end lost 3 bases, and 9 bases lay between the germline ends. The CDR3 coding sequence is TGTGCCAGTAGCACAGGGAGCTACGAGCAGTACTTC. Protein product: CASSTGSYEQYF.

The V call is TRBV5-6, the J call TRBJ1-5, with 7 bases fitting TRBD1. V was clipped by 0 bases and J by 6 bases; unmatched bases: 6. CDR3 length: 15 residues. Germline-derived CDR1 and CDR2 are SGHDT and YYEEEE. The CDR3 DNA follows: TGTGCCAGCAGCTTGGTCAGGGGGAAAGGTCAGCCCCAGCATTTT. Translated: CASSLVRGKGQPQHF.

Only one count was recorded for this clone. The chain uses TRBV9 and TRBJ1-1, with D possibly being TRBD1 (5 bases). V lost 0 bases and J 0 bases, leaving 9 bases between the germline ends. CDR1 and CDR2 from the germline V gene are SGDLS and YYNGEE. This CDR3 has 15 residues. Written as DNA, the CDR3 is TGTGCCAGCAGCGTAGGGGGCAGTATGAACACTGAAGCTTTCTTT. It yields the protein CASSVGGSMNTEAFF.

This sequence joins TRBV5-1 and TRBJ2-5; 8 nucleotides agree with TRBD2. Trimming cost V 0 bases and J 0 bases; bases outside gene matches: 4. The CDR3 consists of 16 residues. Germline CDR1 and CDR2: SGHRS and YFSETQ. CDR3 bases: TGCGCCAGCAGCTTGGGTGGCGGGGGGCACCAAGAGACCCAGTACTTC. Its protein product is CASSLGGGGHQETQYF.

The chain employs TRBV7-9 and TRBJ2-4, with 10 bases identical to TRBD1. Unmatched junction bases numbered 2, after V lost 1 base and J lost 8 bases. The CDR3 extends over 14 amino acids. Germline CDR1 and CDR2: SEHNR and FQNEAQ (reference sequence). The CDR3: CASSLGQGADIQYF. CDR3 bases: TGTGCCAGCAGCTTAGGACAGGGGGCGGACATTCAGTACTTC.

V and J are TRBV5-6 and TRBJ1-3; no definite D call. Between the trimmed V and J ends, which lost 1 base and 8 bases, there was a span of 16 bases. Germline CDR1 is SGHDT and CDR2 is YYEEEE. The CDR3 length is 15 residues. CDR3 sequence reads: CASSLFRWASDTIYF. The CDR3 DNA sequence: TGTGCCAGCAGCTTGTTCCGTTGGGCATCGGACACCATATATTTT.

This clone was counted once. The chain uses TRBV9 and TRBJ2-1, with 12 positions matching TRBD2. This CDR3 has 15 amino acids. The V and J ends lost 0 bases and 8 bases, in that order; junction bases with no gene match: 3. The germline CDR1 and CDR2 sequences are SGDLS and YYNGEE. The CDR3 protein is CASSVGTSGTHEQFF. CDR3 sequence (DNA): TGTGCCAGCAGCGTAGGGACTAGCGGGACCCATGAGCAGTTCTTC.

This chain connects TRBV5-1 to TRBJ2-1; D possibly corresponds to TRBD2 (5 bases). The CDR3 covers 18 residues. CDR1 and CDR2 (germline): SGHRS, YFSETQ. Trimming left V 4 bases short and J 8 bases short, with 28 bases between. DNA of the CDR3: TGCGCCAGCAGCCTGGGGTTGGGCGGTAGCGTACTCTGGGATGAGCAGTTCTTC. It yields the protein CASSLGLGGSVLWDEQFF.

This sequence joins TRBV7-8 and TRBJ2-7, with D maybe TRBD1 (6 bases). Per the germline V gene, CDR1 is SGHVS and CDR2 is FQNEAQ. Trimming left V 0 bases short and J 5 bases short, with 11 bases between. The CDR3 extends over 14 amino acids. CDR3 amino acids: CASSLANRANEQYF. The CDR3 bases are TGTGCCAGCAGCTTAGCAAACAGGGCAAACGAGCAGTACTTC.

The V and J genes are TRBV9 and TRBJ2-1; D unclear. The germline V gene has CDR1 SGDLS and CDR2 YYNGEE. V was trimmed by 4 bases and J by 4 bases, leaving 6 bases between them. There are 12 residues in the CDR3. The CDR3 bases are TGTGCCAGCAGCATTAATTACAATGAGCAGTTCTTC. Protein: CASSINYNEQFF.

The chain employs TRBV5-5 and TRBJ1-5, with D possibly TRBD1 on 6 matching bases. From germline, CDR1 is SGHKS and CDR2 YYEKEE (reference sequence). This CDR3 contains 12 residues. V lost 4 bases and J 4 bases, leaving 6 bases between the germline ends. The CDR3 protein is CASSQGNQPQHF. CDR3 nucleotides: TGTGCCAGCAGCCAGGGGAATCAGCCCCAGCATTTT.

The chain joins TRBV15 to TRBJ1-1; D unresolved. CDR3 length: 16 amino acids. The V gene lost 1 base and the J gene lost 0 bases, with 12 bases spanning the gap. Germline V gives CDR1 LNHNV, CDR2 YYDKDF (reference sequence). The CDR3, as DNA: TGTGCCACCAGCAGAGTGGGGTCGGCTTTGAACACTGAAGCTTTCTTT. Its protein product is CATSRVGSALNTEAFF. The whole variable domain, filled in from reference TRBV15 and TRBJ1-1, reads DAMVIQNPRYQVTQFGKPVTLSCSQTLNHNVMYWYQQKSSQAPKLLFHYYDKDFNNEADTPDNFQSRRPNTSFCFLDIRSPGLGDTAMYLCATSRVGSALNTEAFFGQGTRLTVV.

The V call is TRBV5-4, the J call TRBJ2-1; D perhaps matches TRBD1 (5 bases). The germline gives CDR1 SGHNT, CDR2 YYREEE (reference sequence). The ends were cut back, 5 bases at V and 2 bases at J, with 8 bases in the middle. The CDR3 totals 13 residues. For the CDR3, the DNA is TGTGCCAGCAGGCGACAGACCTACAATGAGCAGTTCTTC. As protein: CASRRQTYNEQFF.

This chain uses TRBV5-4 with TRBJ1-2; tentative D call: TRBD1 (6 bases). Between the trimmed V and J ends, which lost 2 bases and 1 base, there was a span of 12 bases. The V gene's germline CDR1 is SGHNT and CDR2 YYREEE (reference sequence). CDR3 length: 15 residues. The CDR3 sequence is CASSFPGHGNYGYTF. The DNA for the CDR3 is TGTGCCAGCAGCTTTCCGGGACACGGTAACTATGGCTACACCTTC. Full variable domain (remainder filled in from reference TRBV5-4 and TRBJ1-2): ETGVTQSPTHLIKTRGQQVTLRCSSQSGHNTVSWYQQALGQGPQFIFQYYREEENGRGNFPPRFSGLQFPNYSSELNVNALELDDSALYLCASSFPGHGNYGYTFGSGTRLTVV.

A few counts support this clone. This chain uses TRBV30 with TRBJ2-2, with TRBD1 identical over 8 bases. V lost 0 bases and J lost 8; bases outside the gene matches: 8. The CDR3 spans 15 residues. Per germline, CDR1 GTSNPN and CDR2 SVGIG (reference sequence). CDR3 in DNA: TGTGCCTGGAGTGTGTCCTGGACAGGGTATGGGGAGCTGTTTTTT. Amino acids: CAWSVSWTGYGELFF.

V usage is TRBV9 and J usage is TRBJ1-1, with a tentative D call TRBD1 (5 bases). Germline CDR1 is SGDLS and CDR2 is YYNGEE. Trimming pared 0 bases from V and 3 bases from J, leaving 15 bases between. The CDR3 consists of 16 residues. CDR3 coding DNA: TGTGCCAGCAGCGTAGGGCCAGGAGGGGCGGACACTGAAGCTTTCTTT. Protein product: CASSVGPGGADTEAFF.

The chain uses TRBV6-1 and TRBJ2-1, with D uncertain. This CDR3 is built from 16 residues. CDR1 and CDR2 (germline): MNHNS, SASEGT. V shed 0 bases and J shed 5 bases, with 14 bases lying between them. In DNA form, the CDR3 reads TGTGCCAGCAGTGAAGCGAGACGTAGGCCCCACAATGAGCAGTTCTTC. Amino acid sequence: CASSEARRRPHNEQFF.

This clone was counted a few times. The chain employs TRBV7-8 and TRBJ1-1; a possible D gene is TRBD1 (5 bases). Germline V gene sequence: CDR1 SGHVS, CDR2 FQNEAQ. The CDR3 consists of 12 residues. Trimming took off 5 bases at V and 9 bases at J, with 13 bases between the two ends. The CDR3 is CASSPQGTKAFF. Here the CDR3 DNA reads TGTGCCAGCAGCCCGCAGGGAACTAAAGCTTTCTTT.

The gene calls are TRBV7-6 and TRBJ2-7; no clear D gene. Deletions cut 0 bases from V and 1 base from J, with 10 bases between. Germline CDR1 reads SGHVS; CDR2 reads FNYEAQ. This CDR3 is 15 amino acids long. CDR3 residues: CASSLAAGFSYEQYF. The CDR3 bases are TGTGCCAGCAGCTTAGCGGCAGGTTTTTCCTACGAGCAGTACTTC. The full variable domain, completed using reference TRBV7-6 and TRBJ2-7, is GAGVSQSPRYKVTKRGQDVALRCDPISGHVSLYWYRQALGQGPEFLTYFNYEAQQDKSGLPNDRFSAERPEGSISTLTIQRTEQRDSAMYRCASSLAAGFSYEQYFGPGTRLTVT.

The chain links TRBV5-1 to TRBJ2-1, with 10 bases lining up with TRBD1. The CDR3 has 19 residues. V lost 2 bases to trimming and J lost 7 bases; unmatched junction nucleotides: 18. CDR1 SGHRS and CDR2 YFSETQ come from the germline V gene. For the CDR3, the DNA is TGCGCCAGCAGCTTAGCAACCTCGTACGTGGACAGGGGGGAGAATGAGCAGTTCTTC. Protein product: CASSLATSYVDRGENEQFF.

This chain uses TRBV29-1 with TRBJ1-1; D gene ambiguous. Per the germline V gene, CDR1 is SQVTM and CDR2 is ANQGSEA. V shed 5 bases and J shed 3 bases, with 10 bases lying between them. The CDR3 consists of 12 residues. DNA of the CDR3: TGCAGCGTTATGGGTATGTACACTGAAGCTTTCTTT. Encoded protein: CSVMGMYTEAFF.

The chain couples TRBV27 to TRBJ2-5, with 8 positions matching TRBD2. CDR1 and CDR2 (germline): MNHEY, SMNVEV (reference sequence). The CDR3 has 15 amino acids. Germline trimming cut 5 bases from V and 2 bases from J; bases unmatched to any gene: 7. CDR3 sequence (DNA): TGTGCCAGCAGTGACACGGGACTAGGACAAGAGACCCAGTACTTC. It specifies CASSDTGLGQETQYF.